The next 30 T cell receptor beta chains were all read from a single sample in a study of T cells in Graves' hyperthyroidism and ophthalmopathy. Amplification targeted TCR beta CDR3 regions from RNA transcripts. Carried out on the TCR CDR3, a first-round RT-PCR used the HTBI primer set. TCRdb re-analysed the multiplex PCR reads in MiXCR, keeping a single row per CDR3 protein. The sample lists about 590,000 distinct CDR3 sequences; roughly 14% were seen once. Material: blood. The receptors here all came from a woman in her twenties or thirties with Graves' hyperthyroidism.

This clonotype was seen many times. The CDR3 DNA sequence: TGTGCCAGCAGCTTAGATAGGGGTGAGCAGTTCTTC. It codes for CASSLDRGEQFF. V is TRBV11-2 and J is TRBJ2-1; perhaps TRBD1 as D (5 bases). This CDR3 spans 12 amino acids. V lost 0 bases, J lost 9 bases, and 6 bases lay in between. The germline gives CDR1 SGHAT, CDR2 FQNNGV.

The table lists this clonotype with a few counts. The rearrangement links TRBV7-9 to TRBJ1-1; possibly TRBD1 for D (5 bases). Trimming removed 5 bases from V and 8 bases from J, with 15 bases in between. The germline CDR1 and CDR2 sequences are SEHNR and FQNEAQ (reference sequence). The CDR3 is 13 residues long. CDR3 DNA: TGTGCCAGCAGCCTGGGACTCAAGGCCGAAGCTTTCTTT. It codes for CASSLGLKAEAFF. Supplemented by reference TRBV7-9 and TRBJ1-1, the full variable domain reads DTGVSQNPRHKITKRGQNVTFRCDPISEHNRLYWYRQTLGQGPEFLTYFQNEAQLEKSRLLSDRFSAERPKGSFSTLEIQRTEQGDSAMYLCASSLGLKAEAFFGQGTRLTVV.

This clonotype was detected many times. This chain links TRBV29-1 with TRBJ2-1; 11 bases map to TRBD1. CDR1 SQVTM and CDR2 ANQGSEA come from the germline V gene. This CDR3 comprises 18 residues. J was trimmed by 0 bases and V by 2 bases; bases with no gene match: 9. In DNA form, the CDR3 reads TGCAGCGTTGAAACAAGGACAGGGGGCATCCGCTCCTACAATGAGCAGTTCTTC. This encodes CSVETRTGGIRSYNEQFF.

The CDR3 loop reads CASSERTGALNTEAFF. CDR3 DNA sequence: TGTGCCAGCAGTGAAAGGACAGGGGCCTTGAACACTGAAGCTTTCTTT. The chain links TRBV2 to TRBJ1-1, with 9 nucleotides matching TRBD1. The V gene's germline CDR1 is SNHLY and CDR2 FYNNEI. With 2 bases clipped from V and 0 bases from J, the junction kept 4 bases outside the gene matches. The CDR3 length is 16 residues.

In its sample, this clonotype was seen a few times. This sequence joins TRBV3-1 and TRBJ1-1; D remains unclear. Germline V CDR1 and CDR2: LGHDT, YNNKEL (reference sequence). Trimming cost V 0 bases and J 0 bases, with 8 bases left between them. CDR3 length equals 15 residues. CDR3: CASSQEGRLNTEAFF. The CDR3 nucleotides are TGTGCCAGCAGCCAAGAAGGCAGATTGAACACTGAAGCTTTCTTT.

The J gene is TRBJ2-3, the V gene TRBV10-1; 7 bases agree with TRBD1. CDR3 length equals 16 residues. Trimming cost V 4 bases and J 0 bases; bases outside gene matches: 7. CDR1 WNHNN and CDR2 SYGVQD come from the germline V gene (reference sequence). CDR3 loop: CASSAGDRVSTDTQYF. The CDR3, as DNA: TGCGCCAGCAGTGCCGGGGACAGAGTTAGCACAGATACGCAGTATTTT.

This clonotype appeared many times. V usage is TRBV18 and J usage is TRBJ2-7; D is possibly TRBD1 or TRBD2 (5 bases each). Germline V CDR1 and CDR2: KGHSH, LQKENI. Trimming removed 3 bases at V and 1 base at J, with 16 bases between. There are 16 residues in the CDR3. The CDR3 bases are TGTGCCAGCTCACCTACCGGGGCACCACTTTCCTACGAGCAGTACTTC. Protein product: CASSPTGAPLSYEQYF. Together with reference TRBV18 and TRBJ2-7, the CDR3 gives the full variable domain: NAGVMQNPRHLVRRRGQEARLRCSPMKGHSHVYWYRQLPEEGLKFMVYLQKENIIDESGMPKERFSAEFPKEGPSILRIQQVVRGDSAAYFCASSPTGAPLSYEQYFGPGTRLTVT.

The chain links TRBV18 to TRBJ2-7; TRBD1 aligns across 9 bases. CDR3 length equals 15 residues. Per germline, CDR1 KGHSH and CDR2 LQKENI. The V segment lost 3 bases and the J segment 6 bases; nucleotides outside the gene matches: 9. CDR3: CASSPGQGKFSEQYF. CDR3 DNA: TGTGCCAGCTCACCGGGACAGGGTAAATTTTCCGAGCAGTACTTC.

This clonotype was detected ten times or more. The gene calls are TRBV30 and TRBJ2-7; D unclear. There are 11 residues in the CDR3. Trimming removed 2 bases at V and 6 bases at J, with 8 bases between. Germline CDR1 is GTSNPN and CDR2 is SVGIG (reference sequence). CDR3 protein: CAWSTVGEQYF. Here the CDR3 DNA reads TGTGCCTGGAGTACGGTGGGCGAGCAGTACTTC.

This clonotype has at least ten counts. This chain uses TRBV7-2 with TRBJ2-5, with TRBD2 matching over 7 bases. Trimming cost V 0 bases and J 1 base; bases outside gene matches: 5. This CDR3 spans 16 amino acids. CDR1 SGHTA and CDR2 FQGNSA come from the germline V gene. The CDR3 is CASSLALAAFQETQYF. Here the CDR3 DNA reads TGTGCCAGCAGCTTAGCGCTAGCGGCCTTCCAAGAGACCCAGTACTTC.

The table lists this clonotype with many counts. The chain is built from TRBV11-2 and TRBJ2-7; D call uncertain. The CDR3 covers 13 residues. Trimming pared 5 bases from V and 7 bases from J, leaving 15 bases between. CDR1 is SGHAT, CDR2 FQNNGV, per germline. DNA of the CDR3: TGTGCCAGCAGCCCCCCGGACCTGAGGGAGCAGTACTTC. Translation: CASSPPDLREQYF.

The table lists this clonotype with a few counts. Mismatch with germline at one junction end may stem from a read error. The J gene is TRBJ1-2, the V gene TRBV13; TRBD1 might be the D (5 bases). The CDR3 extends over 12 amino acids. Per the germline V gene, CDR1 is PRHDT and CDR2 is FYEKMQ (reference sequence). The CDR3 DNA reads TGTGCCACCAGCAGAGATCAGGACAGCTACACCTTC. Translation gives CATSRDQDSYTF.

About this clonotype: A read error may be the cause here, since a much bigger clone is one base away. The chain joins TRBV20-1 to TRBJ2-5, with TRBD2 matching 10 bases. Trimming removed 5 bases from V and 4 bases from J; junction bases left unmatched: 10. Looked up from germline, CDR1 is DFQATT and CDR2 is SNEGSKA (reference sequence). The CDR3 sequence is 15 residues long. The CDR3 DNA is TGCAGTGCTGGAGGTCCTAGCGGGAGAGGAGAGACCCAGTACTTC. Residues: CSAGGPSGRGETQYF.

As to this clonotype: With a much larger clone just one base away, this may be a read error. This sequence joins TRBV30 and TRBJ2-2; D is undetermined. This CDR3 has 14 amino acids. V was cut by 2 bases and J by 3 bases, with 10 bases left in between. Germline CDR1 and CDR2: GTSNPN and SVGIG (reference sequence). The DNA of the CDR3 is TGTGCCTGGAGTTCTCGGGCCCACACCGGGGAGCTGTTTTTT. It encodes CAWSSRAHTGELFF.

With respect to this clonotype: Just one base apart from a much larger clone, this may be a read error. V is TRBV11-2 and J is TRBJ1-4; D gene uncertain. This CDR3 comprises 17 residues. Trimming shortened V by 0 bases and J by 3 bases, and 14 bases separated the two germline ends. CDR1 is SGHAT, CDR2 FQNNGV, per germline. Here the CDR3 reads CASSLDGVGGSNEKLFF. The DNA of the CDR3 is TGTGCCAGCAGCTTAGACGGGGTAGGAGGCTCTAATGAAAAACTGTTTTTT. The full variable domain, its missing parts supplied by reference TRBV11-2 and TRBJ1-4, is EAGVAQSPRYKIIEKRQSVAFWCNPISGHATLYWYQQILGQGPKLLIQFQNNGVVDDSQLPKDRFSAERLKGVDSTLKIQPAKLEDSAVYLCASSLDGVGGSNEKLFFGSGTQLSVL.

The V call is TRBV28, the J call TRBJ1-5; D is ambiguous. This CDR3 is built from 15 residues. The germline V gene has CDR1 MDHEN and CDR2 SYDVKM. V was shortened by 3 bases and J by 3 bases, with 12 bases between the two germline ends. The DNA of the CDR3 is TGTGCCAGCAGTTTTCGGCAGAAGCCCAATCAGCCCCAGCATTTT. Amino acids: CASSFRQKPNQPQHF.

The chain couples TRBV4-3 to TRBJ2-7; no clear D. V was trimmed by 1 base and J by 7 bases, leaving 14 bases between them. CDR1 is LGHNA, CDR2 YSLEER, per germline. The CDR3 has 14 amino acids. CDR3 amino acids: CASSQVRALGEQYF. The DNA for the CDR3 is TGCGCCAGCAGCCAAGTGCGCGCGCTTGGGGAGCAGTACTTC.

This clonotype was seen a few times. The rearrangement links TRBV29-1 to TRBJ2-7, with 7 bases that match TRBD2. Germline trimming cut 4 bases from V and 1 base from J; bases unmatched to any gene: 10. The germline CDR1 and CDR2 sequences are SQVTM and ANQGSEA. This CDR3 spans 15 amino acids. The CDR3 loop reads CSVVLGGSQSYEQYF. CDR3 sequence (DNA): TGCAGCGTTGTCCTGGGCGGGAGTCAGTCCTACGAGCAGTACTTC.

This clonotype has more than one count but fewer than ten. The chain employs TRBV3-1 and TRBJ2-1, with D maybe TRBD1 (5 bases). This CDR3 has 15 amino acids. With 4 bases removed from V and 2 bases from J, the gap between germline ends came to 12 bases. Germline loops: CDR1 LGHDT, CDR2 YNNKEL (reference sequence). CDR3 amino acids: CASSLDTLTYNEQFF. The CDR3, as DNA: TGTGCCAGCAGCCTGGACACCTTGACCTACAATGAGCAGTTCTTC.

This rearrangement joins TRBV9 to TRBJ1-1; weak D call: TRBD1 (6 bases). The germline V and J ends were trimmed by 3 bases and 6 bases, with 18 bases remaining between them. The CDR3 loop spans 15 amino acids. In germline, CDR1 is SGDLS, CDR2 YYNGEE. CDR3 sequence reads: CASSGVVGGTAEAFF. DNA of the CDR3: TGTGCCAGCAGCGGGGTAGTAGGGGGGACCGCTGAAGCTTTCTTT.

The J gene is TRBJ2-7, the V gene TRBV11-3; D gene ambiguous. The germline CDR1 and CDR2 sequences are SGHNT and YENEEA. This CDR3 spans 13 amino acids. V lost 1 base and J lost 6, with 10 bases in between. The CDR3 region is CASSLAPKSEQYF. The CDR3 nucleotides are TGTGCCAGCAGCTTAGCACCCAAGAGCGAGCAGTACTTC.

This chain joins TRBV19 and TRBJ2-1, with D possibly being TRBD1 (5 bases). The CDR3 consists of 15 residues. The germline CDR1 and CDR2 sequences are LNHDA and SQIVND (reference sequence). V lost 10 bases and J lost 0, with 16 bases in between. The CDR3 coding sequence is TGTGCCACCCTACGACAGTCGCACTCCTACAATGAGCAGTTCTTC. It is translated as CATLRQSHSYNEQFF.

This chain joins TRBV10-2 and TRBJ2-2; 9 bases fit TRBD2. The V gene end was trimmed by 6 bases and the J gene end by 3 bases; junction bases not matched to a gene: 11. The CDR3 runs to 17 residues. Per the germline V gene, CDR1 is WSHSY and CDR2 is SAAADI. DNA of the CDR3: TGCGCCAGCAGCCCCGGACTAGCGACTTACCACACCGGGGAGCTGTTTTTT. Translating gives CASSPGLATYHTGELFF.

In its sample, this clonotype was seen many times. The CDR3 reads CRAILLRGGRNTEAFF. As DNA, the CDR3 is TGCAGGGCCATTTTGCTACGGGGCGGAAGGAACACTGAAGCTTTCTTT. The rearrangement joins TRBV20-1 to TRBJ1-1; D may be TRBD1 (5 bases). The CDR3 extends over 16 amino acids. From germline, CDR1 is DFQATT and CDR2 SNEGSKA (reference sequence).

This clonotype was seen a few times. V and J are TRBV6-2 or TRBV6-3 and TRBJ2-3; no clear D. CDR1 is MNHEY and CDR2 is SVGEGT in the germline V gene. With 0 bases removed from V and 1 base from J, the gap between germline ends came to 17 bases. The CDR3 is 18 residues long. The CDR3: CASSYSNDGPGGTDTQYF. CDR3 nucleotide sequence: TGTGCCAGCAGTTACTCTAATGACGGGCCAGGAGGCACAGATACGCAGTATTTT.

The CDR3 spells CATEPGEAGDRLTYF. The CDR3 DNA is TGTGCCACCGAACCAGGGGAAGCGGGAGATCGGCTGACGTACTTC. V and J are TRBV28 and TRBJ2-5, with 8 bases matching TRBD2. The CDR3 contains 15 residues. The germline V gene encodes CDR1 MDHEN and CDR2 SYDVKM. After removal of 10 bases from V and 13 bases from J, the junction contained 23 bases not matched to a gene.

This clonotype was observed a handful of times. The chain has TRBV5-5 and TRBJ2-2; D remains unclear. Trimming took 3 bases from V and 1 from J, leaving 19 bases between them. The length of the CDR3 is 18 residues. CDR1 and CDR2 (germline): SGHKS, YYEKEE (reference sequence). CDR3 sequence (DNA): TGTGCCAGCAGCTCGCCAAGAGGAGATCTAATGAACACCGGGGAGCTGTTTTTT. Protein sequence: CASSSPRGDLMNTGELFF.

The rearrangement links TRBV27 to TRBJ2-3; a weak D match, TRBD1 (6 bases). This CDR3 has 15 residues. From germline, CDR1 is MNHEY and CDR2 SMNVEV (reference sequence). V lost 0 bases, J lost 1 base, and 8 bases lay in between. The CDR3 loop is CASSLSNRGTDTQYF. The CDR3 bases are TGTGCCAGCAGTTTATCGAACAGGGGCACAGATACGCAGTATTTT.

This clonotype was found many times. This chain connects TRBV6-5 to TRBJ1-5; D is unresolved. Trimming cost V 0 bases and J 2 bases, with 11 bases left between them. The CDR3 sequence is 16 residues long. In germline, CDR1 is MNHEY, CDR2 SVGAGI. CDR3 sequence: CASSYSGGFGNQPQHF. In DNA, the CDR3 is TGTGCCAGCAGTTACTCGGGAGGGTTCGGCAATCAGCCCCAGCATTTT.

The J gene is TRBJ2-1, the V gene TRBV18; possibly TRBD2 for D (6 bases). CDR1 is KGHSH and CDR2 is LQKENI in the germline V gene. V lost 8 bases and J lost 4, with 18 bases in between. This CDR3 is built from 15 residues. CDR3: CASQLVAVLYNEQFF. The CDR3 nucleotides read TGTGCCAGCCAACTAGTAGCGGTCCTATACAATGAGCAGTTCTTC.